The 26 T cell receptor beta chains below all came from one sample that was sequenced in a study of regulatory T cells in long-lasting Graves disease. The time point was: newly diagnosed GD, antithyroid drugs for less than 3 months. The TCR library was made from RNA that had been extracted from PBMCs in TRIzol. Arm-PCR with iRepertoire HTBI primers amplified the CDR3 regions for these TCR beta libraries. TCRdb re-called the multiplex PCR reads through MiXCR, storing one row per CDR3 protein. The table lists under 300,000 distinct CDR3 sequences, about 18% of them singletons, with more than 20% in the top ten. The sequences come from peripheral blood mononuclear cells (PBMCs), collected at new diagnosis, from a patient treated with antithyroid drugs. All receptors derive from a female donor with Graves disease.

This clonotype appeared many times. The rearrangement joins TRBV12-3 or TRBV12-4 to TRBJ1-1; tentatively, D is TRBD1 (6 bases). CDR3 length: 17 amino acids. V lost 3 bases and J lost 0, with 17 bases in between. CDR3 sequence: CASSFWAGVDMNTEAFF. The CDR3 DNA reads as TGTGCCAGCAGTTTCTGGGCAGGGGTGGACATGAACACTGAAGCTTTCTTT.

This clonotype was observed at least ten times. V gene TRBV6-1 combines with J gene TRBJ1-1; TRBD1 is a possible D gene (5 bases). Germline V gene lookup returns CDR1 MNHNS and CDR2 SASEGT. With 6 bases removed from V and 4 bases from J, the gap between germline ends came to 18 bases. CDR3 length: 15 residues. The CDR3 nucleotides read TGTGCCAGCAGCTTCGCCGGGGCCGCGGGCACTGAAGCTTTCTTT. This gives the protein CASSFAGAAGTEAFF.

This clonotype was observed at least ten times. This chain uses TRBV6-1 with TRBJ2-2; 15 nucleotides line up with TRBD2. Germline V gene data show CDR1 as MNHNS and CDR2 as SASEGT. CDR3 length equals 20 residues. Trimming took 6 bases from V and 0 from J; bases not matched to a gene: 11. DNA of the CDR3: TGTGCCAGCAGGCCCCGGGGGACTAGCGGGAGGTCCGCGAACACCGGGGAGCTGTTTTTT. It specifies CASRPRGTSGRSANTGELFF.

This clonotype was recorded at least ten times. The chain is built from TRBV11-3 and TRBJ2-1; 11 bases map to TRBD2. This CDR3 contains 17 residues. The V segment lost 1 base and the J segment 2 bases; nucleotides outside the gene matches: 4. The germline CDR1 and CDR2 sequences are SGHNT and YENEEA. The CDR3 region has the DNA TGTGCCAGCAGCTTAGGCGGACTAGCGGGTCCCTACAATGAGCAGTTCTTC. This encodes CASSLGGLAGPYNEQFF.

In this sample, this clonotype turned up many times. This chain joins TRBV7-6 and TRBJ2-5; 8 bases are a match to TRBD1. The V gene end was trimmed by 3 bases and the J gene end by 4 bases; junction bases not matched to a gene: 13. The germline gives CDR1 SGHVS, CDR2 FNYEAQ. The length of the CDR3 is 17 residues. CDR3 residues: CASSLLSAGQGGETQYF. CDR3 DNA sequence: TGTGCCAGCAGCTTGCTTTCTGCAGGACAGGGAGGAGAGACCCAGTACTTC.

This clonotype appeared a few times. The chain joins TRBV4-3 to TRBJ2-3; D is possibly TRBD1 (6 bases). This CDR3 is built from 15 residues. V was cut by 1 base and J by 5 bases, with 13 bases left in between. The germline gives CDR1 LGHNA, CDR2 YSLEER. The chain's CDR3 is CASSQGRGYGDTQYF. The CDR3, as DNA: TGCGCCAGCAGCCAAGGCAGGGGATATGGAGATACGCAGTATTTT.

The table lists this clonotype with many counts. This chain joins TRBV6-1 and TRBJ2-1; 13 bases fit TRBD2. CDR1 is MNHNS, CDR2 SASEGT, per germline. With 3 bases clipped from V and 5 bases from J, the junction kept 4 bases outside the gene matches. The CDR3 is 16 amino acids. The CDR3 protein is CASSELGLAGNNEQFF. The CDR3 DNA is TGTGCCAGCAGTGAGCTGGGACTAGCGGGAAACAATGAGCAGTTCTTC.

By sample fraction, this clonotype is medium-sized. The rearrangement uses TRBV2 and TRBJ1-1; a weak D match, TRBD1 (5 bases). The germline V gene encodes CDR1 SNHLY and CDR2 FYNNEI. The CDR3 is 13 residues long. The V end was cut by 5 bases, the J end by 0 bases, with 7 bases between. Here the CDR3 reads CASSSGLNTEAFF. CDR3 coding DNA: TGTGCCAGCAGTTCGGGACTGAACACTGAAGCTTTCTTT.

This clonotype has a count of ten or more. The genes are TRBV6-1 and TRBJ2-5, with D unclear. CDR1 is MNHNS and CDR2 is SASEGT in the germline V gene. There are 13 residues in the CDR3. The ends were cut back, 7 bases at V and 4 bases at J, with 13 bases in the middle. CDR3 nucleotide sequence: TGTGCCAGCACCCAGGACGGTGGAGAGACCCAGTACTTC. Its protein product is CASTQDGGETQYF.

This clonotype was recorded at least ten times. This chain connects TRBV4-3 to TRBJ2-7; D may be TRBD2 (6 bases). Trimming removed 1 base at V and 3 bases at J, with 7 bases between. The CDR3 is 13 residues long. CDR1 is LGHNA and CDR2 is YSLEER in the germline V gene. The chain's CDR3 is CASSQVGGYEQYF. Here the CDR3 DNA reads TGCGCCAGCAGCCAAGTCGGGGGCTACGAGCAGTACTTC.

The table lists this clonotype with many counts. The rearrangement joins TRBV4-3 to TRBJ1-4; a weak D match, TRBD1 (5 bases). This CDR3 is 15 amino acids long. Trimming shortened V by 5 bases and J by 7 bases, and 17 bases separated the two germline ends. Germline assignment: CDR1 LGHNA and CDR2 YSLEER. The CDR3 DNA reads TGCGCCAGCAGCTCACACCCGGGACGAGGTGAAAAACTGTTTTTT. It translates to CASSSHPGRGEKLFF.

In this sample, this clonotype turned up many times. The rearrangement links TRBV30 to TRBJ2-6; D gene ambiguous. The germline V gene encodes CDR1 GTSNPN and CDR2 SVGIG (reference sequence). The CDR3 runs to 15 residues. Trimming cost V 2 bases and J 0 bases, with 8 bases left between them. CDR3 DNA sequence: TGTGCCTGGAGTCCAAGAACCTCTGGGGCCAACGTCCTGACTTTC. Translated, it gives CAWSPRTSGANVLTF.

With respect to this clonotype: It may be a read error: a sequence one base away is much more abundant. The chain combines TRBV3-1 with TRBJ2-5; 7 bases match TRBD1. Germline trimming cut 7 bases from V and 1 base from J; bases unmatched to any gene: 3. This CDR3 is built from 13 residues. In germline, CDR1 is LGHDT, CDR2 YNNKEL (reference sequence). The DNA of the CDR3 is TGTGCCAGCAACAGACAGGGCCAAGAGACCCAGTACTTC. This gives the protein CASNRQGQETQYF.

V usage is TRBV20-1 and J usage is TRBJ2-7, with 11 bases aligning to TRBD2. Germline loops: CDR1 DFQATT, CDR2 SNEGSKA (reference sequence). The CDR3 is 16 amino acids. V lost 1 base to trimming and J lost 4 bases; unmatched junction nucleotides: 9. The CDR3 loop reads CSARGDSGRAGYEQYF. For the CDR3, the DNA is TGCAGTGCTAGAGGTGATAGCGGGAGGGCCGGGTACGAGCAGTACTTC.

V and J are TRBV20-1 and TRBJ1-5; TRBD1 might be the D (6 bases). V dropped 0 bases and J dropped 0 bases, with 12 bases sitting between them. Germline V CDR1 and CDR2: DFQATT, SNEGSKA (reference sequence). This CDR3 contains 16 residues. CDR3 nucleotide sequence: TGCAGTGCTAGAGACTCCGGGACAAGTAGCAATCAGCCCCAGCATTTT. This sequence encodes CSARDSGTSSNQPQHF.

This clonotype has more than one count but fewer than ten. V usage is TRBV19 and J usage is TRBJ1-6, with D uncertain. V was shortened by 0 bases and J by 14 bases, with 11 bases between the two germline ends. The CDR3 consists of 13 residues. The germline V gene has CDR1 LNHDA and CDR2 SQIVND (reference sequence). This CDR3 is CASSIETPGTLHF. DNA for the CDR3: TGTGCCAGTAGTATAGAAACACCCGGTACCCTCCACTTT.

The chain joins TRBV4-1 to TRBJ1-2, with 12 bases fitting TRBD1. The CDR3 is made up of 15 amino acids. Germline V gene sequence: CDR1 MGHRA, CDR2 YSYEKL. V lost 6 bases to trimming and J lost 5 bases; unmatched junction nucleotides: 7. The chain's CDR3 is CASRRPGQGAYGYTF. The CDR3 coding sequence is TGCGCCAGCAGGCGCCCGGGACAGGGGGCATATGGCTACACCTTC.

This clonotype was recorded at least ten times. This chain joins TRBV7-8 and TRBJ1-2; D unresolved. V was clipped by 2 bases and J by 4 bases, with 17 bases between them. This CDR3 region has 16 residues. Germline V CDR1 and CDR2: SGHVS, FQNEAQ. The CDR3 DNA follows: TGTGCCAGCAGCTTAACCCGTTTCAGAAAAGGCTATGGCTACACCTTC. Protein sequence: CASSLTRFRKGYGYTF. Supplemented by reference TRBV7-8 and TRBJ1-2, the full variable domain reads GAGVSQSPRYKVAKRGQDVALRCDPISGHVSLFWYQQALGQGPEFLTYFQNEAQLDKSGLPSDRFFAERPEGSVSTLKIQRTQQEDSAVYLCASSLTRFRKGYGYTFGSGTRLTVV.

As regards this clonotype: A far larger clone lies a single base away; this is likely a read error. As DNA, the CDR3 is TGTGCCAGCAGCTTAGACCCGACCGGGGAGACCAAGTACTTC. Its protein is CASSLDPTGETKYF. This sequence joins TRBV9 and TRBJ2-5; TRBD2 might be the D (5 bases). The V gene's germline CDR1 is SGDLS and CDR2 YYNGEE. CDR3 size: 14 residues.

CDR3 residues: CASSMQDSNQPQHF. CDR3 coding DNA: TGTGCCAGTAGTATGCAGGATAGCAATCAGCCCCAGCATTTT. J is TRBJ1-5 and V is TRBV19; D unclear. The CDR3 covers 14 residues. V lost 3 bases, J lost 0 bases, and 6 bases lay in between. Germline V gene data show CDR1 as LNHDA and CDR2 as SQIVND (reference sequence). Full variable domain (rest looked up from reference TRBV19 and TRBJ1-5): DGGITQSPKYLFRKEGQNVTLSCEQNLNHDAMYWYRQDPGQGLRLIYYSQIVNDFQKGDIAEGYSVSREKKESFPLTVTSAQKNPTAFYLCASSMQDSNQPQHFGDGTRLSIL.

Ten or more counts support this clonotype. V is TRBV20-1 and J is TRBJ2-7; TRBD2 matches 7 bases. With V trimmed by 5 bases and J by 9 bases, 19 bases remained unmatched. The CDR3 sequence is 15 residues long. The germline gives CDR1 DFQATT, CDR2 SNEGSKA (reference sequence). The CDR3 is CSAGGSSGTSSWQYF. DNA for the CDR3: TGCAGTGCTGGCGGTTCAAGCGGGACCTCCTCTTGGCAGTACTTC.

This clonotype appeared many times. This chain connects TRBV28 to TRBJ2-7; possibly TRBD1 or TRBD2 for D (6 bases each). CDR1 and CDR2 from the germline V gene are MDHEN and SYDVKM. The V end lost 6 bases, the J end lost 2 bases, and 11 bases lay between the germline ends. CDR3 length equals 13 residues. CDR3 coding DNA: TGTGCCAGCAGCCTCCGGGGGCCCTACGAGCAGTACTTC. Its translation: CASSLRGPYEQYF.

This clonotype was recorded at least ten times. The rearrangement uses TRBV2 and TRBJ2-5, with TRBD2 identical over 7 bases. This CDR3 is built from 14 residues. Looked up from germline, CDR1 is SNHLY and CDR2 is FYNNEI. V was clipped by 7 bases and J by 5 bases; unmatched bases: 10. CDR3 loop: CASKLGGPSETQYF. Here the CDR3 DNA reads TGTGCCAGCAAGCTGGGAGGGCCGAGTGAGACCCAGTACTTC. Full variable domain (missing parts from reference TRBV2 and TRBJ2-5): EPEVTQTPSHQVTQMGQEVILRCVPISNHLYFYWYRQILGQKVEFLVSFYNNEISEKSEIFDDQFSVERPDGSNFTLKIRSTKLEDSAMYFCASKLGGPSETQYFGPGTRLLVL.

This clonotype showed up many times. This chain uses TRBV28 with TRBJ1-4; D is unclear. This CDR3 spans 11 amino acids. V lost 3 bases to trimming and J lost 10 bases, with 6 bases between them. The germline CDR1 and CDR2 sequences are MDHEN and SYDVKM. CDR3 in DNA: TGTGCCAGCAGTTTCGAAGGAAAACTGTTTTTT. Amino acid sequence: CASSFEGKLFF.

This rearrangement joins TRBV7-2 to TRBJ2-7; perhaps TRBD2 as D (6 bases). The V and J ends lost 1 base and 3 bases respectively, with 16 bases between them. Per the germline V gene, CDR1 is SGHTA and CDR2 is FQGNSA. The CDR3 is 16 residues long. The CDR3 DNA follows: TGTGCCAGCAGCTTAGAGTTCCTAATCGGGGGCTACGAGCAGTACTTC. Translating it yields CASSLEFLIGGYEQYF.

This clonotype has a count of ten or more. J is TRBJ1-2 and V is TRBV11-3; TRBD1 is a possible D gene (5 bases). CDR1 is SGHNT and CDR2 is YENEEA in the germline V gene. V dropped 2 bases and J dropped 6 bases, with 10 bases sitting between them. This CDR3 has 13 amino acids. The CDR3 DNA reads as TGTGCCAGCAGCTTAAGGGGAGGGGATGGCTACACCTTC. Translating gives CASSLRGGDGYTF.